This is a list of T cell receptor beta chains from one sample in a study of cytomegalovirus exposure and HLA in healthy donors. The protocol was immunoSEQ multiplex PCR, while the TCRdb copy is restricted to in-frame clones and leaves out a portion. The sample lists 110,000 to 150,000 clones; over 60% were seen once. The source material was PBMCs. The receptor set was obtained from a male donor in good health and CMV-seropositive. Each CDR3 is given with its conserved first and last residue. A row's size may be missing; if present it is once, few, many or a size class.

TRBV5-1	NA	NA	CASSLDGTGILYEQYF
TRBV7-8	NA	TRBJ2-2	CASSLEAGNTGELFF
TRBV11-3	few	TRBJ2-5	CASSLGPQETQYF
TRBV28	NA	TRBJ2-7	CAIQFRGEQYF
TRBV7-6	few	TRBJ1-5	CASSLGAGGYQPQHF
TRBV19	NA	TRBJ1-4	CASRVGGGASNEKLFF
TRBV7-3	few	TRBJ1-1	CASSAQGPKLNTEAFF
TRBV27	once	TRBJ2-7	CASSPIIPGLAATPYEQYF
TRBV28	NA	TRBJ1-2	CASTDGGNYGYTF
TRBV6-5	NA	TRBJ2-5	CASSYGGQETQYF